The sequence of this T cell receptor (beta chain) was determined in a study of CD8 T cells in Susac syndrome. Trimming removed 0 bases from V and 4 bases from J, with 22 bases in between. The V gene's germline CDR1 is LNHNV and CDR2 YYDKDF (reference sequence). The CDR3 contains 19 residues. Reverse transcription of roughly 0.45 to 1 ug RNA was performed with random hexamers. TCRdb re-derived calls from the immunoSEQ multiplex PCR reads in MiXCR, one entry per CDR3 protein. The sample yields 200,000 to 250,000 distinct CDR3 sequences, about 94% seen once. The chain recombines TRBV15 with TRBJ1-5; a weak D match, TRBD1 (6 bases). The sequence came from a human donor with Susac syndrome. The sequencing input was CD4+ T cells from PBMCs. DNA of the CDR3: TGTGCCACCAGCAGAGATCTACAAACGGGGGGCGGAAGGAATCAGCCCCAGCATTTT. Amino acid sequence: CATSRDLQTGGGRNQPQHF.